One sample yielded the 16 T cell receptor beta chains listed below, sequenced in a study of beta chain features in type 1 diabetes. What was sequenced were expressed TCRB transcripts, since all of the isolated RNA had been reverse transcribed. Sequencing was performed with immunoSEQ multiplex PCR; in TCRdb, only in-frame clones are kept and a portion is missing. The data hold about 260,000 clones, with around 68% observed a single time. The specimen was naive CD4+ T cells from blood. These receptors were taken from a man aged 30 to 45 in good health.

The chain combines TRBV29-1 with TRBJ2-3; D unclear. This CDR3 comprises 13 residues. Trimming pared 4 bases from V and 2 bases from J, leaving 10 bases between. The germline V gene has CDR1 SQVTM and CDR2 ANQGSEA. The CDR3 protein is CSVAPLITDTQYF. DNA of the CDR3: TGCAGCGTTGCTCCTCTGATCACAGATACGCAGTATTTT.

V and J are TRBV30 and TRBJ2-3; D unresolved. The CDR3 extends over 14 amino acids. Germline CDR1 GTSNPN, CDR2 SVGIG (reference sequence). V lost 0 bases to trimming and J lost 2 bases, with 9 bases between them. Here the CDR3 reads CAWSVDVVTDTQYF. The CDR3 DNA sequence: TGTGCCTGGAGTGTGGATGTGGTCACAGATACGCAGTATTTT.

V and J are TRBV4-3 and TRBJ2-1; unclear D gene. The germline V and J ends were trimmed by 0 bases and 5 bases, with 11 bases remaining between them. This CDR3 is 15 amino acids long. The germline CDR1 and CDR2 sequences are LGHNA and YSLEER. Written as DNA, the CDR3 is TGCGCCAGCAGCCAAGAGCTCACGTTTAACAATGAGCAGTTCTTC. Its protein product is CASSQELTFNNEQFF.

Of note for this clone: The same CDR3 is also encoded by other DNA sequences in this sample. CDR3 amino acids: CAWSVGLAGTDTQYF. CDR3 DNA sequence: TGTGCCTGGAGTGTAGGACTAGCGGGCACAGATACGCAGTATTTT. This chain joins TRBV30 and TRBJ2-3; the match to TRBD2 covers 10 bases. V lost 0 bases and J lost 1; bases outside the gene matches: 1. CDR3 length: 15 residues. Germline assignment: CDR1 GTSNPN and CDR2 SVGIG (reference sequence).

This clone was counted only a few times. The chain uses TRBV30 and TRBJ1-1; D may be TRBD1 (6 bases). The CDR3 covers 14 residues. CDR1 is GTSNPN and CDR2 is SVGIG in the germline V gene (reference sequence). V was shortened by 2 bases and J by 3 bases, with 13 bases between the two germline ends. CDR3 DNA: TGTGCCTGGAGTTCCACAGGGAGGGACACTGAAGCTTTCTTT. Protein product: CAWSSTGRDTEAFF.

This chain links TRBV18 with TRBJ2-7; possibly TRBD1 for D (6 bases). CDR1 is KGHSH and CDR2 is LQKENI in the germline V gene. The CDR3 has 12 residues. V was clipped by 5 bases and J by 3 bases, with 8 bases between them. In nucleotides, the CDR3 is TGTGCCAGCTCATCGACAGGCTACGAGCAGTACTTC. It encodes CASSSTGYEQYF.

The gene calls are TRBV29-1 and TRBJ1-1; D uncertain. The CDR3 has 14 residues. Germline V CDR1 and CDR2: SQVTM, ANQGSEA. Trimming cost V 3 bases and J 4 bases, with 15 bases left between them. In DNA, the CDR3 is TGCAGCGTTGATAATCCCTCGGAGAGCACTGAAGCTTTCTTT. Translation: CSVDNPSESTEAFF.

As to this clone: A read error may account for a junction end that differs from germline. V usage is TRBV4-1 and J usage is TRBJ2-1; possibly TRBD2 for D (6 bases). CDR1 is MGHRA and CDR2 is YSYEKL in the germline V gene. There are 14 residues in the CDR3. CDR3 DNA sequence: TGCGCCTGCAGCCAAGGCACTAGCCGGAATGAGCAGTTCTTC. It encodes CACSQGTSRNEQFF.

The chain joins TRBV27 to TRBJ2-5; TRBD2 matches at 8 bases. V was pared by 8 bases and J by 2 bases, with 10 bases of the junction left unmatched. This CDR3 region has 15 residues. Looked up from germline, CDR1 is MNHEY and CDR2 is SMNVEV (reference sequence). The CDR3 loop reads CASSKPAGGQETQYF. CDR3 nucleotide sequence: TGTGCCAGCTCAAAGCCGGCGGGGGGTCAAGAGACCCAGTACTTC.

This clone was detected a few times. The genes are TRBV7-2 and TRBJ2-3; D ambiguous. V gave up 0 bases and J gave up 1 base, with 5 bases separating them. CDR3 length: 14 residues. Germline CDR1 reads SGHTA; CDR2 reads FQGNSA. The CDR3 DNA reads TGTGCCAGCAGCTTAGCATTACGCACAGATACGCAGTATTTT. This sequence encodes CASSLALRTDTQYF.

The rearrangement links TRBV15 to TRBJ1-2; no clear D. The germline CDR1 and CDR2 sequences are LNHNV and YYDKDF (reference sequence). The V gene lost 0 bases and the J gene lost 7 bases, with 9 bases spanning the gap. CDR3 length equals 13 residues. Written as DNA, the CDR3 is TGTGCCACCAGCAGAGACCGCAGTGGTGGCTACACCTTC. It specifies CATSRDRSGGYTF.

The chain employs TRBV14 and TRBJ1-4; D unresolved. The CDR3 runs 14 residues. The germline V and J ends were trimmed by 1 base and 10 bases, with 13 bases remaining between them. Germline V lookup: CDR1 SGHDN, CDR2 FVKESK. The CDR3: CASSQGSPAGKLFF. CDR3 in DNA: TGTGCCAGCAGCCAAGGTAGTCCGGCCGGAAAACTGTTTTTT. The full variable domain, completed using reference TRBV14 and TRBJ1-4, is EAGVTQFPSHSVIEKGQTVTLRCDPISGHDNLYWYRRVMGKEIKFLLHFVKESKQDESGMPNNRFLAERTGGTYSTLKVQPAELEDSGVYFCASSQGSPAGKLFFGSGTQLSVL.

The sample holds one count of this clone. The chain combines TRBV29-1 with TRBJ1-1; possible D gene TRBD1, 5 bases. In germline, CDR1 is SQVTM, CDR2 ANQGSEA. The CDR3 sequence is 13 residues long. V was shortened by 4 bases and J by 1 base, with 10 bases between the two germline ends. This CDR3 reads CSVAGLRNTEAFF. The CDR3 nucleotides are TGCAGCGTTGCAGGGTTGAGGAACACTGAAGCTTTCTTT.

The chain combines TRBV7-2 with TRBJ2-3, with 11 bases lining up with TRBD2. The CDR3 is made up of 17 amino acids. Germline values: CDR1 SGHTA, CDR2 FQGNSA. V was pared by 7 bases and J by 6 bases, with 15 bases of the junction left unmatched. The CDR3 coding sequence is TGTGCCAGCACCACCACTAGCGGGAGCCCCACTTTGGATACGCAGTATTTT. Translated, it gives CASTTTSGSPTLDTQYF.

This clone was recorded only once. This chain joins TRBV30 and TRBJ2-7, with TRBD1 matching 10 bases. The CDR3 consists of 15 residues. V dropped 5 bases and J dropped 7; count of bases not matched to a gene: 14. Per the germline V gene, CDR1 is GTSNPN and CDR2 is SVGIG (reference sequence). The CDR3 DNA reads TGTGCCTGGGTTGCCTCGGGACAGGGGTTACAGGAGCAGTACTTC. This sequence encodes CAWVASGQGLQEQYF.

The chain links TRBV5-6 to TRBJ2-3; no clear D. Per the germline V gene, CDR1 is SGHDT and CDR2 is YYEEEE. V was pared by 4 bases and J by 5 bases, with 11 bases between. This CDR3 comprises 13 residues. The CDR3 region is CASSAYYGDTQYF. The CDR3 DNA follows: TGTGCCAGCAGCGCCTACTATGGAGATACGCAGTATTTT.